The rows below give T cell receptor beta chains drawn from one sample of a study of post-analysis software for immune sequencing data. TCRdb fed the PCR reads into MiXCR, producing one record per CDR3 protein. The sample lists fewer than 600,000 distinct CDR3 sequences, around 40% occurring once. The sequencing input was blood. These receptors were obtained from a girl under 18 with multiple sclerosis. The CDR3 runs from the conserved cysteine through the conserved F or W. Each record gives: J gene, D gene, V gene, clone size, CDR3 DNA, CDR3 protein. A D gene is named only where the DNA matches it firmly. Clone sizes are given selectively: once, few, many, or a class where the clone is expanded.

J: TRBJ2-3
D: TRBD2
V: TRBV4-1
size: few
DNA: TGCGCCAGCAGCCAAGATTCTAGCGGGAGGGGGCAGTATTTT
CDR3: CASSQDSSGRGQYF

J: TRBJ1-4
D: TRBD1
V: TRBV30
size: -
DNA: TGTGCCGGGTATGGACAGGTCGGCGAAAAACTGTTTTTT
CDR3: CAGYGQVGEKLFF

J: TRBJ2-7
D: -
V: TRBV18
size: -
DNA: TGTGCCAGCTCACCCTCGGACACGTCCTACGAGCAGTACTTC
CDR3: CASSPSDTSYEQYF

J: TRBJ2-1
D: -
V: TRBV2
size: -
DNA: TGTGCCAGCAGGGGCAGGGGTGGCAGCTCCTACAATGAGCAGTTCTTC
CDR3: CASRGRGGSSYNEQFF

J: TRBJ2-2
D: -
V: TRBV12-3/TRBV12-4
size: few
DNA: TGTGCCAGTGGCCCACTTTGGTCAGTGAACACCGGGGAGCTGTTTTTT
CDR3: CASGPLWSVNTGELFF

J: TRBJ2-1
D: -
V: TRBV20-1
size: -
DNA: TGCAGTGCCGTCGTCACAGCTAAGGGTGAGCAGTTCTTC
CDR3: CSAVVTAKGEQFF

J: TRBJ1-1
D: -
V: TRBV7-2
size: -
DNA: TGTGCCAGCAGTCCCCGGGTGAACACTGAAGCTTTCTTT
CDR3: CASSPRVNTEAFF

J: TRBJ2-3
D: -
V: TRBV24-1
size: -
DNA: TGTGCCACCAGTGGAACAGACGACACAGATACGCAGTATTTT
CDR3: CATSGTDDTDTQYF

J: TRBJ2-3
D: -
V: TRBV6-6
size: few
DNA: TGTGCCAGCAGTTCACTAGGGGATACGCAGTATTTT
CDR3: CASSSLGDTQYF

J: TRBJ2-1
D: -
V: TRBV5-1
size: -
DNA: TGCGCCAGCAGCTTTGGGAGTAATTACAATGAGCAGTTCTTC
CDR3: CASSFGSNYNEQFF

J: TRBJ2-5
D: TRBD2
V: TRBV6-1
size: once
DNA: TGTGCCAGCAACCTTAGGACTAGCGGGAGGGAGACCCAGTACTTC
CDR3: CASNLRTSGRETQYF

J: TRBJ2-7
D: TRBD1
V: TRBV20-1
size: -
DNA: TGCAGTGCTTACAGGGGGCGCCGCGAGCAGTACTTC
CDR3: CSAYRGRREQYF

J: TRBJ2-1
D: TRBD2
V: TRBV4-1
size: few
DNA: TGCGCCAGCAGCCACCTAGCGGGAGTGAACAATGAGCAGTTCTTC
CDR3: CASSHLAGVNNEQFF

J: TRBJ2-7
D: -
V: TRBV29-1
size: few
DNA: TGCAGCGTTGCCCAGGGGAAGTCCTACGAGCAGTACTTC
CDR3: CSVAQGKSYEQYF

J: TRBJ1-6
D: -
V: TRBV9
size: few
DNA: TGTGCCAGCAGCGTGGGCCCCCTCGGACGGGGCTATAATTCACCCCTCCACTTT
CDR3: CASSVGPLGRGYNSPLHF

J: TRBJ2-3
D: TRBD2
V: TRBV28
size: -
DNA: TGTGCCAGCAGGGATGGACTAGCGGGAGGACCAGATACGCAGTATTTT
CDR3: CASRDGLAGGPDTQYF

J: TRBJ2-1
D: TRBD2
V: TRBV20-1
size: -
DNA: TGCAGTGCTAGAGGATCTAGCGGGAGCTCCTACAATGAGCAGTTCTTC
CDR3: CSARGSSGSSYNEQFF

J: TRBJ1-2
D: TRBD1
V: TRBV28
size: -
DNA: TGTGCCAGCACCACCGGACAGGGCTATGGCTACACCTTC
CDR3: CASTTGQGYGYTF

J: TRBJ2-5
D: -
V: TRBV20-1
size: many
DNA: TGCAGTGCTAGCGGGCAGGGACCAGAGACCCAGTACTTC
CDR3: CSASGQGPETQYF

J: TRBJ2-5
D: TRBD2
V: TRBV7-2
size: -
DNA: TGTGCCAGCAGCTTAGGGGCTAGCGGGAGGTTCCAAGAGACCCAGTACTTC
CDR3: CASSLGASGRFQETQYF

J: TRBJ2-7
D: -
V: TRBV20-1
size: -
DNA: TGCAGTGCTAGAGATTGGGGGCGGCTAGCGGCCTCCTACGAGCAGTACTTC
CDR3: CSARDWGRLAASYEQYF

J: TRBJ1-1
D: -
V: TRBV27
size: -
DNA: TGTGCCAGCAGTCAGTACCGGGGCCCACGGGGTACTGAAGCTTTCTTT
CDR3: CASSQYRGPRGTEAFF

J: TRBJ1-2
D: -
V: TRBV7-2
size: -
DNA: TGTGCCAGCAGCCAAGAATGGACCTCTGGCTATGGCTACACCTTC
CDR3: CASSQEWTSGYGYTF

J: TRBJ2-6
D: TRBD1
V: TRBV29-1
size: few
DNA: TGCAGCGTGACAGGGGGCCATGGGGCCAACGTCCTGACTTTC
CDR3: CSVTGGHGANVLTF

J: TRBJ2-1
D: -
V: TRBV2
size: -
DNA: TGTGCCAGCAGTGAAGAGGCCCTCATCGGCAATGAGCAGTTCTTC
CDR3: CASSEEALIGNEQFF

J: TRBJ1-2
D: TRBD1
V: TRBV4-1
size: once
DNA: TGCGCCAGCAGCCAACTGACAGGGACGGGCTACACCTTC
CDR3: CASSQLTGTGYTF

J: TRBJ2-3
D: TRBD2
V: TRBV7-2
size: -
DNA: TGTGCCAGCAGCTTACTAGCGGTACGCACAGATACGCAGTATTTT
CDR3: CASSLLAVRTDTQYF

J: TRBJ2-6
D: -
V: TRBV5-1
size: -
DNA: TGCGCCAGCAGGTCCCAAAGGGGACAAGGACTTTTCTCTGGGGCCAACGTCCTGACTTTC
CDR3: CASRSQRGQGLFSGANVLTF

J: TRBJ2-7
D: TRBD2
V: TRBV5-1
size: -
DNA: TGCGCCAGCAGCTTAAACCGGGAGGGCGAGCAGTACTTC
CDR3: CASSLNREGEQYF